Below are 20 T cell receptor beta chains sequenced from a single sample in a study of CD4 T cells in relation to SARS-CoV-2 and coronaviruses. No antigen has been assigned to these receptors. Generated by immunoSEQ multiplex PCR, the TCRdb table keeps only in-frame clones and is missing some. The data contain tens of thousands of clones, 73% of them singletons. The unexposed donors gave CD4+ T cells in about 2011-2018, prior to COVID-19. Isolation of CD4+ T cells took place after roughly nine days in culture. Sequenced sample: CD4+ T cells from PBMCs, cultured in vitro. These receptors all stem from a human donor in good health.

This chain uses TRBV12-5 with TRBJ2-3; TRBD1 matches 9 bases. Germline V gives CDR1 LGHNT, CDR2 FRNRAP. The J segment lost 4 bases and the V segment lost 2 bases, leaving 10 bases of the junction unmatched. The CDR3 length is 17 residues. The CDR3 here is CASGLPPWDRESDTQYF. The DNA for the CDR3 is TGTGCTAGTGGTTTGCCGCCGTGGGACAGGGAGTCAGATACGCAGTATTTT.

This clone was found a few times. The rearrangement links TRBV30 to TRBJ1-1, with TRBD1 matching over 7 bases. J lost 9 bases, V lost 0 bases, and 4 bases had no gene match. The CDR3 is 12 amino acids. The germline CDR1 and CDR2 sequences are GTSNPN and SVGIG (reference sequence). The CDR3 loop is CAWSVVGQQAFF. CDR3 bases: TGTGCCTGGAGTGTAGTGGGACAGCAAGCTTTCTTT. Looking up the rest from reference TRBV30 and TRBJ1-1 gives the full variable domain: SQTIHQWPATLVQPVGSPLSLECTVEGTSNPNLYWYRQAAGRGLQLLFYSVGIGQISSEVPQNLSASRPQDRQFILSSKKLLLSDSGFYLCAWSVVGQQAFFGQGTRLTVV.

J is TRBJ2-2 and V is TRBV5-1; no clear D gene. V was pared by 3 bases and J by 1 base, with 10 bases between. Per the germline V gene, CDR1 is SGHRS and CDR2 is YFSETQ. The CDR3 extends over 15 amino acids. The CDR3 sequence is CASSSQVVNTGELFF. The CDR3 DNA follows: TGCGCCAGCAGCTCCCAAGTGGTGAACACCGGGGAGCTGTTTTTT.

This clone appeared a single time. The CDR3 reads CASSSVGVLNTEAFF. The CDR3 bases are TGCGCCAGCAGCTCGGTGGGTGTCTTGAACACTGAAGCTTTCTTT. This rearrangement joins TRBV5-1 to TRBJ1-1; D is ambiguous. Germline V CDR1 and CDR2: SGHRS, YFSETQ. The CDR3 runs to 15 residues. Trimming took off 3 bases at V and 0 bases at J, with 12 bases between the two ends.

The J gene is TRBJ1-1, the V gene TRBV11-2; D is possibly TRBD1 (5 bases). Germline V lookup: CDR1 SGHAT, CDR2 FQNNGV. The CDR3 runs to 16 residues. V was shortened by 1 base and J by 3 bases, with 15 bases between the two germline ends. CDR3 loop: CASSLAKGTHYTEAFF. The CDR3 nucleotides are TGTGCCAGCAGCTTAGCCAAAGGGACCCACTACACTGAAGCTTTCTTT. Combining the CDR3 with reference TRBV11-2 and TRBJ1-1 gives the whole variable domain EAGVAQSPRYKIIEKRQSVAFWCNPISGHATLYWYQQILGQGPKLLIQFQNNGVVDDSQLPKDRFSAERLKGVDSTLKIQPAKLEDSAVYLCASSLAKGTHYTEAFFGQGTRLTVV.

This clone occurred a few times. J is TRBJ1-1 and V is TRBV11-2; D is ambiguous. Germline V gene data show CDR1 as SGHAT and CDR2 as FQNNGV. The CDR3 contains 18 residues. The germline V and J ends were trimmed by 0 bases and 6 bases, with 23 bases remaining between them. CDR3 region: CASSLDQWRSTVRAEAFF. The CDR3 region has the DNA TGTGCCAGCAGCTTAGATCAGTGGAGGTCGACTGTTCGCGCTGAAGCTTTCTTT.

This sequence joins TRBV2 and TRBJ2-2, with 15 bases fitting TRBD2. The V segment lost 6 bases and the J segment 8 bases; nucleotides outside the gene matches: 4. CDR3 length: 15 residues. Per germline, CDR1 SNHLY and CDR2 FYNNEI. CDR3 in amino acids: CASSGLAGGPGELFF. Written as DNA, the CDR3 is TGTGCCAGCAGCGGACTAGCGGGAGGGCCGGGGGAGCTGTTTTTT.

The CDR3 loop is CASRRDNEGRYEQYF. The CDR3 coding sequence is TGTGCCAGCAGGAGGGACAATGAGGGGCGCTACGAGCAGTACTTC. The rearrangement uses TRBV11-1 and TRBJ2-7, with D maybe TRBD1 (6 bases). V was cut by 6 bases and J by 3 bases, with 18 bases left in between. CDR1 is SGHAT, CDR2 FQDESV, per germline (reference sequence). The CDR3 covers 15 residues.

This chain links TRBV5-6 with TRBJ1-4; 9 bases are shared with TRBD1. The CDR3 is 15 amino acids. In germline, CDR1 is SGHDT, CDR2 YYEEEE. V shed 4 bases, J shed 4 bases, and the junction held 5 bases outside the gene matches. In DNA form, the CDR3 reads TGTGCCAGCAGCGGAGGGACAGGGCTTAATGAAAAACTGTTTTTT. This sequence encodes CASSGGTGLNEKLFF. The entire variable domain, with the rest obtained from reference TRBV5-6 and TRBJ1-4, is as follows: DAGVTQSPTHLIKTRGQQVTLRCSPKSGHDTVSWYQQALGQGPQFIFQYYEEEERQRGNFPDRFSGHQFPNYSSELNVNALLLGDSALYLCASSGGTGLNEKLFFGSGTQLSVL.

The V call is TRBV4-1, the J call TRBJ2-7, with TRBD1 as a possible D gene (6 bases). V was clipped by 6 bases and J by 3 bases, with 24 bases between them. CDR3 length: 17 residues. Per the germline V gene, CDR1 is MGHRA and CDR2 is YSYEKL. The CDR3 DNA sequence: TGCGCCAGCAGATTCAAAGCTCAGGACAGAGAGAACTACGAGCAGTACTTC. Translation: CASRFKAQDRENYEQYF.

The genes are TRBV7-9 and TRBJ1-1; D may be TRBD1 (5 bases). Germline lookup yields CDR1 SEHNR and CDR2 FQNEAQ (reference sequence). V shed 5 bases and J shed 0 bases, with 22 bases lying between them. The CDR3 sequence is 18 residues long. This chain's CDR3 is CASSPFHLRGSMNTEAFF. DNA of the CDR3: TGTGCCAGCAGCCCATTCCACCTAAGGGGAAGCATGAACACTGAAGCTTTCTTT.

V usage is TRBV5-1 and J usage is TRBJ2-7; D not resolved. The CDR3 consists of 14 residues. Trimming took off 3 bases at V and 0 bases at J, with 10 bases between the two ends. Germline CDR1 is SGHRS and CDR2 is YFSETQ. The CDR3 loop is CASSYGYSSYEQYF. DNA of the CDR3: TGCGCCAGCAGCTACGGGTATAGCTCCTACGAGCAGTACTTC.

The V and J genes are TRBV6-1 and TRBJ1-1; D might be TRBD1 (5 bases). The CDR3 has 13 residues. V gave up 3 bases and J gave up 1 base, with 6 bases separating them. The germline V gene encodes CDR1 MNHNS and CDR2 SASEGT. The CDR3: CASSDRENTEAFF. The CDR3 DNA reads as TGTGCCAGCAGTGACAGGGAGAACACTGAAGCTTTCTTT.

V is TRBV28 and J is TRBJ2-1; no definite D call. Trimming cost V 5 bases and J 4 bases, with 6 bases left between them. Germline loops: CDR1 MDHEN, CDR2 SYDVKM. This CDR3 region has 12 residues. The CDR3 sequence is CASSTSYNEQFF. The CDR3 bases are TGTGCCAGCAGTACAAGTTACAATGAGCAGTTCTTC.

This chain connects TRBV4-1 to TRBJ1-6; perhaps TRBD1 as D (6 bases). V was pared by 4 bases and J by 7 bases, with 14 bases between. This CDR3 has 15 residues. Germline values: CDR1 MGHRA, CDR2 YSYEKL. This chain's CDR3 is CASSPQGGLNSPLHF. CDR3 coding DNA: TGCGCCAGCAGCCCACAGGGAGGGCTGAATTCACCCCTCCACTTT.

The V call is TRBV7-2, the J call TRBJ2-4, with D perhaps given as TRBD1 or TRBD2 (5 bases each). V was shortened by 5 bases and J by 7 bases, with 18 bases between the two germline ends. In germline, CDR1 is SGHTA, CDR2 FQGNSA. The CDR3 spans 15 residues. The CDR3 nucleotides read TGTGCCAGCAGCCCCCGACAGCCGCCGGGGAACATTCAGTACTTC. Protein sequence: CASSPRQPPGNIQYF.

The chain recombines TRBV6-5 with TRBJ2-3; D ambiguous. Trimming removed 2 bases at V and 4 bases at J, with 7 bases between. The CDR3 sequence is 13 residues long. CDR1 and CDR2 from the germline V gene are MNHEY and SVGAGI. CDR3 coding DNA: TGTGCCAGCAGTTACGTCGGTTCAGATACGCAGTATTTT. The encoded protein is CASSYVGSDTQYF.

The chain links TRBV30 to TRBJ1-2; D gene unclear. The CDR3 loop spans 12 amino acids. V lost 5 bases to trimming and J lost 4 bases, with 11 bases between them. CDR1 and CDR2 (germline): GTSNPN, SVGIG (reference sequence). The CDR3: CAWSSEGYGYTF. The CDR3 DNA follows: TGTGCCTGGTCGTCGGAGGGCTATGGCTACACCTTC.

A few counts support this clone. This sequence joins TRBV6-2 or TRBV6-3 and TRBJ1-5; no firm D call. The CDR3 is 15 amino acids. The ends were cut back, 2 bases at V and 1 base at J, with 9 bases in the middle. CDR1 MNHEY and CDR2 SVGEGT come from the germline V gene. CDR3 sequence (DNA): TGTGCCAGCAGTTACGGCCGTAACAGCAATCAGCCCCAGCATTTT. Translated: CASSYGRNSNQPQHF.

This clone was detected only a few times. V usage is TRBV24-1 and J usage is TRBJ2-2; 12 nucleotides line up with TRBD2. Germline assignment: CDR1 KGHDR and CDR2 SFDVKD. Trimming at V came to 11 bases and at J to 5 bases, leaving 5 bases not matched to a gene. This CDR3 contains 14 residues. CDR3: CAISGTSGTGELFF. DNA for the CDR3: TGTGCCATTTCAGGGACTAGCGGGACCGGGGAGCTGTTTTTT.